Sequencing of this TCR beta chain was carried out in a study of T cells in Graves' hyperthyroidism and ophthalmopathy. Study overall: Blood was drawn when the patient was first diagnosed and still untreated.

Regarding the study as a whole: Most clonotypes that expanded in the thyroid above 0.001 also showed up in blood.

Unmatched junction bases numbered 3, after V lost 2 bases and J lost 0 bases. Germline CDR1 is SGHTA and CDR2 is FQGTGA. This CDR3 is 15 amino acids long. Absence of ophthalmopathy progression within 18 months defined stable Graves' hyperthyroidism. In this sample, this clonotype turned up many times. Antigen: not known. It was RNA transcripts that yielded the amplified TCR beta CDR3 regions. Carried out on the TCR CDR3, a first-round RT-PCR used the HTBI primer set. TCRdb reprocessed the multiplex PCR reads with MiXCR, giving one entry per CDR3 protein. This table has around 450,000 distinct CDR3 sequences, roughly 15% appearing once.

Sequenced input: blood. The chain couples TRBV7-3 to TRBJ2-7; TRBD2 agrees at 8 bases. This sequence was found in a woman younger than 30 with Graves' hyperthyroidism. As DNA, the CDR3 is TGTGCCAGCAGCTTAGCTGCGGGAGGCTCCTACGAGCAGTACTTC. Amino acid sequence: CASSLAAGGSYEQYF.